A selection of T cell receptor beta chains follows, all from one sample in a study of T cell repertoires in cytomegalovirus infection. MiXCR, applied by TCRdb to the reads, yields one record per CDR3 protein. This sample yields hundreds of thousands of distinct CDR3 sequences, of which about a tenth are seen a single time; less than 3% belongs to the top ten. Input material: PBMCs. Receptors originate from a human donor in good health (CMV status not recorded). Some clones in this sample may be carry-over from other donors' samples. Each CDR3 is given with its conserved first and last residue.

v_call: TRBV7-8; j_call: TRBJ2-1; cdr3_aa: CASTPSAGSSYNEQFF
v_call: TRBV7-2; j_call: TRBJ2-5; cdr3_aa: CASSQGASGGALETQYF
v_call: TRBV11-3; j_call: TRBJ2-1; cdr3_aa: CASSFLAGGYNEQFF
v_call: TRBV7-2; j_call: TRBJ1-2; cdr3_aa: CASSQGPRYGYTF
v_call: TRBV12-3/TRBV12-4; j_call: TRBJ2-7; cdr3_aa: CASSFSGQPSYEQYF
v_call: TRBV6-4; j_call: TRBJ1-6; cdr3_aa: CASSATGDLVSPLHF
v_call: TRBV7-2; j_call: TRBJ2-1; cdr3_aa: CASSPGTGVGRNEQFF
v_call: TRBV27; j_call: TRBJ2-1; cdr3_aa: CASTPWSGGANEQFF
v_call: TRBV7-2; j_call: TRBJ2-1; cdr3_aa: CASSRVRTDNEQFF
v_call: TRBV5-4; j_call: TRBJ2-1; cdr3_aa: CASSLTGSGDYNEQFF
v_call: TRBV7-7; j_call: TRBJ2-5; cdr3_aa: CASSLFAGPQTQYF
v_call: TRBV6-5; j_call: TRBJ2-2; cdr3_aa: CASRYTTGELFF
v_call: TRBV20-1; j_call: TRBJ2-6; cdr3_aa: CSGWVRALSGANVLTF
v_call: TRBV28; j_call: TRBJ2-2; cdr3_aa: CASGSRDTGELFF
v_call: TRBV5-1; j_call: TRBJ1-1; cdr3_aa: CASSLRQKTEAFF
v_call: TRBV6-5; j_call: TRBJ2-3; cdr3_aa: CASTNSGGYTDTQYF
v_call: TRBV12-3/TRBV12-4; j_call: TRBJ2-3; cdr3_aa: CASSFPGLTQYF
v_call: TRBV20-1; j_call: TRBJ2-1; cdr3_aa: CSARRGGPYNEQFF
v_call: TRBV28; j_call: TRBJ2-3; cdr3_aa: CASFGTVGSPTDTQYF
v_call: TRBV29-1; j_call: TRBJ2-7; cdr3_aa: CSVGDRTYEQYF
v_call: TRBV20-1; j_call: TRBJ1-2; cdr3_aa: CSARVNTLDYGYTF
v_call: TRBV28; j_call: TRBJ1-5; cdr3_aa: CASNHLTQGSNQPQHF
v_call: TRBV6-2/TRBV6-3; j_call: TRBJ2-5; cdr3_aa: CASSRTSGGPQETQYF
v_call: TRBV6-2/TRBV6-3; j_call: TRBJ2-1; cdr3_aa: CASRPGQDIRREQFF
v_call: TRBV7-8; j_call: TRBJ2-4; cdr3_aa: CASSPFALAGGSIAKNIQYF
v_call: TRBV20-1; j_call: TRBJ1-6; cdr3_aa: CSAREIRDRVNSPLHF
v_call: TRBV20-1; j_call: TRBJ1-4; cdr3_aa: CSARDKGRGATNEKLFF